This TCR beta chain is from a study of breast tumors, draining lymph nodes, adjacent tissues. The trim removed 3 bases at V and 0 bases at J, leaving 1 base unmatched. Germline V gene lookup returns CDR1 GTSNPN and CDR2 SVGIG (reference sequence). The CDR3 consists of 15 residues. This clonotype was seen many times. Its antigen is unidentified. TCRdb re-called the multiplex PCR reads through MiXCR, storing one row per CDR3 protein. In the table there are over 130,000 distinct CDR3 sequences, 30% to 35% of which are singletons. Breast cancer patients provided tissue from their axillary draining lymph nodes. Overall study results and limits: Tumor repertoires ranked between lymph nodes and nontumor tissue in diversity, with V and J gene preferences.

This sequence originates from a female donor with breast cancer. Some clones in this sample may be carry-over from other donors' samples. The sequenced sample consisted of axillary lymph node tissue. The chain combines TRBV30 with TRBJ2-2; 10 bases map to TRBD2. CDR3 loop: CAWRLAGANTGELFF. The CDR3 DNA reads as TGTGCCTGGAGGCTAGCGGGGGCGAACACCGGGGAGCTGTTTTTT.